Each of the 30 T cell receptor beta chains below was sequenced from the same sample in a study of regulatory T cells in long-lasting Graves disease. CDR3 regions were amplified by Arm-PCR using iRepertoire HTBI primers to build TCR beta libraries. A single record per CDR3 protein comes from TCRdb applying MiXCR to the multiplex PCR reads. This sample has about 540,000 distinct CDR3 sequences, with about 14% found just once. The time point here: newly diagnosed GD, antithyroid drugs for less than 3 months. Researchers made the TCR library from RNA that was extracted from PBMCs. This sample was also put to use in a study of T cells in Graves' hyperthyroidism and ophthalmopathy.

Sequenced here: peripheral blood mononuclear cells (PBMCs), sampled at new diagnosis, from a patient treated with antithyroid drugs. The receptors shown here come from a man aged 25-40 years with Graves disease.

This clonotype has a count of ten or more. V and J are TRBV20-1 and TRBJ1-1; perhaps TRBD1 as D (6 bases). V shed 6 bases and J shed 0 bases, with 14 bases lying between them. Germline V gives CDR1 DFQATT, CDR2 SNEGSKA (reference sequence). This CDR3 contains 14 residues. The CDR3, as DNA: TGCAGTGCGGTAAGGGGGGAAGTGAACACTGAAGCTTTCTTT. Protein sequence: CSAVRGEVNTEAFF.

This rearrangement joins TRBV27 to TRBJ1-6, with D possibly TRBD1 on 6 matching bases. The germline V and J ends were trimmed by 4 bases and 8 bases, with 15 bases remaining between them. The germline CDR1 and CDR2 sequences are MNHEY and SMNVEV (reference sequence). The CDR3 covers 15 residues. CDR3 amino acids: CASSSFTGFDSPLHF. CDR3 in DNA: TGTGCCAGCAGTTCTTTTACAGGGTTTGATTCACCCCTCCACTTT.

This clonotype turned up a few times. The J gene is TRBJ2-1, the V gene TRBV3-1; TRBD2 aligns across 10 bases. CDR3 size: 15 residues. The V gene's germline CDR1 is LGHDT and CDR2 YNNKEL (reference sequence). With V trimmed by 1 base and J by 9 bases, 6 bases remained unmatched. The CDR3 nucleotides are TGTGCCAGCAGCCAAGCCCTAGCGGGAGTTGGTGAGCAGTTCTTC. Protein product: CASSQALAGVGEQFF.

The V call is TRBV19, the J call TRBJ1-1, with D tentatively TRBD1 (5 bases). V was pared by 7 bases and J by 12 bases, with 15 bases between. This CDR3 comprises 11 residues. Germline loops: CDR1 LNHDA, CDR2 SQIVND (reference sequence). The CDR3 here is CASTTGLSSFF. CDR3 nucleotides: TGTGCCAGTACAACGGGGCTATCGTCTTTCTTT.

V usage is TRBV27 and J usage is TRBJ2-5; TRBD1 matches at 10 bases. V trimming: 5 bases; J trimming: 4 bases; junction bases outside the gene matches: 10. Germline V CDR1 and CDR2: MNHEY, SMNVEV (reference sequence). This CDR3 contains 16 residues. The CDR3 region is CASSRRQGARRETQYF. The DNA for the CDR3 is TGTGCCAGCAGTCGAAGACAGGGGGCGCGCCGAGAGACCCAGTACTTC.

This chain joins TRBV27 and TRBJ2-1; D remains ambiguous. V dropped 2 bases and J dropped 1 base, with 12 bases sitting between them. This CDR3 has 16 amino acids. Germline assignment: CDR1 MNHEY and CDR2 SMNVEV (reference sequence). The CDR3 DNA sequence: TGTGCCAGCAGTTTAATATTCCGGAAATCCTACAATGAGCAGTTCTTC. Amino acid sequence: CASSLIFRKSYNEQFF.

This clonotype was counted between two and nine times. This chain connects TRBV20-1 to TRBJ2-1; tentative D call: TRBD2 (6 bases). The CDR3 is 15 residues long. CDR1 is DFQATT, CDR2 SNEGSKA, per germline (reference sequence). The ends were cut back, 5 bases at V and 3 bases at J, with 17 bases in the middle. The CDR3 DNA is TGCAGTGCTCCGGAGACTAGGAAAGTCTACAATGAGCAGTTCTTC. Amino acid sequence: CSAPETRKVYNEQFF.

This clonotype has ten or more counts. The rearrangement uses TRBV9 and TRBJ2-7; 12 positions agree with TRBD2. Germline V gene sequence: CDR1 SGDLS, CDR2 YYNGEE. V was pared by 0 bases and J by 6 bases, with 7 bases of the junction left unmatched. The length of the CDR3 is 16 residues. In DNA form, the CDR3 reads TGTGCCAGCAGCGTAGGACTAGCGGGAGAGTCTGGCGAGCAGTACTTC. Its protein is CASSVGLAGESGEQYF.

In this sample, this clonotype turned up many times. V is TRBV9 and J is TRBJ1-2, with D unclear. Trimming stripped 1 base from V and 0 bases from J, with 7 bases between. Germline lookup yields CDR1 SGDLS and CDR2 YYNGEE. The CDR3 covers 14 residues. CDR3 sequence reads: CASSVLGANYGYTF. The CDR3 DNA follows: TGTGCCAGCAGCGTACTCGGAGCTAACTATGGCTACACCTTC.

This clonotype was recorded many times. The chain recombines TRBV6-9 with TRBJ2-1; perhaps TRBD2 as D (6 bases). The CDR3 extends over 14 amino acids. The germline gives CDR1 MNHGY, CDR2 SVAAGI. Trimming shortened V by 4 bases and J by 5 bases, and 12 bases separated the two germline ends. For the CDR3, the DNA is TGTGCCAGCAGTTTCCGGGACTGGAACAATGAGCAGTTCTTC. Residues: CASSFRDWNNEQFF.

This clonotype has more than one count but fewer than ten. This clone may be a read error of a much larger clone one base away. The chain couples TRBV12-3 or TRBV12-4 to TRBJ1-6, with D possibly TRBD1 on 6 matching bases. This CDR3 is built from 12 residues. The CDR3 nucleotides are TGTGCCAGCAGTCCGGGGACATCACCCCTCTACTTT. Translating gives CASSPGTSPLYF.

The table lists this clonotype with many counts. The chain combines TRBV27 with TRBJ2-3; D unresolved. Trimming shortened V by 5 bases and J by 0 bases, and 6 bases separated the two germline ends. The CDR3 contains 13 residues. Germline values: CDR1 MNHEY, CDR2 SMNVEV (reference sequence). CDR3 DNA: TGTGCCAGCAGTGTCTCTAGCACAGATACGCAGTATTTT. It codes for CASSVSSTDTQYF.

With regard to this clonotype: This may arise from a read error, as a much more abundant clone is one base away. DNA of the CDR3: TGTGCCACCACACCAGTCAATACCGTGGATTGCGGGCAGTACTTC. It yields the protein CATTPVNTVDCGQYF. The V and J genes are TRBV24-1 and TRBJ2-7; D not resolved. V was pared by 8 bases and J by 9 bases, with 25 bases between. The V gene's germline CDR1 is KGHDR and CDR2 SFDVKD. The CDR3 totals 15 residues.

In its sample, this clonotype was seen many times. This chain links TRBV20-1 with TRBJ2-1; weak D call: TRBD1 (7 bases). CDR3 length: 12 amino acids. V gave up 5 bases and J gave up 9 bases, with 14 bases separating them. Germline V gives CDR1 DFQATT, CDR2 SNEGSKA (reference sequence). In DNA, the CDR3 is TGCAGTGCTTTATACAGGGGAGGTGAGCAGTTCTTC. It codes for CSALYRGGEQFF.

Concerning this clonotype itself: This may be a read error, as it is one base from a much larger clone. The rearrangement uses TRBV7-2 and TRBJ2-4; maybe TRBD2 (7 bases). V gave up 5 bases and J gave up 9 bases, with 17 bases separating them. Germline CDR1 SGHTA, CDR2 FQGNSA. The length of the CDR3 is 14 residues. This chain's CDR3 is CASSPTSRGGIQYF. The CDR3 DNA reads as TGTGCCAGCAGCCCGACTAGCAGGGGAGGCATTCAGTACTTC.

The genes are TRBV30 and TRBJ2-3, with D possibly TRBD1 on 5 matching bases. The ends were cut back, 2 bases at V and 8 bases at J, with 17 bases in the middle. CDR3 length equals 14 residues. Germline CDR1 and CDR2: GTSNPN and SVGIG (reference sequence). For the CDR3, the DNA is TGTGCCTGGAGTATAGTGGGCCAGGGAAGTACGCAGTATTTT. This translates into CAWSIVGQGSTQYF.

This chain connects TRBV7-2 to TRBJ2-5; no reliable D call. V was shortened by 3 bases and J by 4 bases, with 15 bases between the two germline ends. The CDR3 covers 15 residues. Germline loops: CDR1 SGHTA, CDR2 FQGNSA. The CDR3 protein is CASSFGRGPAETQYF. The CDR3 DNA is TGTGCCAGCAGCTTTGGACGTGGGCCCGCAGAGACCCAGTACTTC.

The chain couples TRBV19 to TRBJ1-5; D remains unclear. V was clipped by 3 bases and J by 7 bases, with 7 bases between them. Germline assignment: CDR1 LNHDA and CDR2 SQIVND (reference sequence). The CDR3 has 12 amino acids. This CDR3 is CASSIFRQPQHF. For the CDR3, the DNA is TGTGCCAGTAGTATCTTCAGACAGCCCCAGCATTTT.

The chain couples TRBV30 to TRBJ2-2; no firm D call. The germline V gene encodes CDR1 GTSNPN and CDR2 SVGIG (reference sequence). V lost 4 bases and J lost 0, with 12 bases in between. The CDR3 has 15 residues. The CDR3 loop is CAWKSGLSNTGELFF. The CDR3 bases are TGTGCCTGGAAGTCTGGGCTATCGAACACCGGGGAGCTGTTTTTT.

The chain couples TRBV7-9 to TRBJ2-7, with 10 positions matching TRBD1. In germline, CDR1 is SEHNR, CDR2 FQNEAQ (reference sequence). This CDR3 spans 15 amino acids. J lost 4 bases, V lost 5 bases, and 8 bases had no gene match. The CDR3 loop is CASSHGDRGGYEQYF. The CDR3 DNA reads as TGTGCCAGCAGCCACGGGGACAGGGGTGGGTACGAGCAGTACTTC.

This clonotype has ten or more counts. The CDR3 nucleotides are TGTGCCAGCAGCAACAGAGCCAAAAACATTCAGTACTTC. It yields the protein CASSNRAKNIQYF. The V call is TRBV11-2, the J call TRBJ2-4; D is undetermined. V lost 5 bases and J 0 bases, leaving 5 bases between the germline ends. CDR1 and CDR2 from the germline V gene are SGHAT and FQNNGV. The CDR3 contains 13 residues.

There are many counts of this clonotype. J is TRBJ1-1 and V is TRBV2; the D gene is possibly TRBD1 (5 bases). The length of the CDR3 is 15 residues. The V end lost 7 bases, the J end lost 0 bases, and 15 bases lay between the germline ends. Germline CDR1 SNHLY, CDR2 FYNNEI. CDR3 protein: CASTPGLGVNTEAFF. As DNA, the CDR3 is TGTGCCAGCACCCCGGGACTGGGTGTGAACACTGAAGCTTTCTTT.

This clonotype came up many times. The gene calls are TRBV7-2 and TRBJ2-5, with a possible D match to TRBD2 (6 bases). V was clipped by 4 bases and J by 1 base, with 16 bases between them. This CDR3 is built from 16 residues. Germline V gene sequence: CDR1 SGHTA, CDR2 FQGNSA. CDR3 region: CASSSGLLAIQETQYF. Here the CDR3 DNA reads TGTGCCAGCAGCTCAGGTCTCCTAGCGATCCAAGAGACCCAGTACTTC.

This clonotype was seen many times. The rearrangement joins TRBV12-3 or TRBV12-4 to TRBJ2-1; D may correspond to TRBD1 or TRBD2 (5 bases each). This CDR3 is built from 13 residues. Trimming left V 2 bases short and J 10 bases short, with 12 bases between. CDR3 nucleotides: TGTGCCAGCAGTTTAAATTGGGGGATGGAGCAGTTCTTC. Amino acids: CASSLNWGMEQFF.

Ten or more counts support this clonotype. This chain joins TRBV28 and TRBJ1-5; TRBD1 is a possible D gene (5 bases). The V and J ends lost 6 bases and 6 bases respectively, with 15 bases between them. The CDR3 is made up of 14 amino acids. Germline loops: CDR1 MDHEN, CDR2 SYDVKM. The CDR3 region is CASRSASQGQPQHF. CDR3 nucleotides: TGTGCCAGCAGGTCCGCCAGCCAGGGTCAGCCCCAGCATTTT.

This clonotype was detected many times. CDR3 in amino acids: CASRTHRRGVTYEQYF. Here the CDR3 DNA reads TGTGCCAGCAGAACCCATCGTCGGGGAGTGACCTACGAGCAGTACTTC. The genes are TRBV27 and TRBJ2-7; D possibly corresponds to TRBD2 (5 bases). Germline-derived CDR1 and CDR2 are MNHEY and SMNVEV (reference sequence). V lost 6 bases and J 2 bases, leaving 20 bases between the germline ends. This CDR3 has 16 amino acids.

This clonotype has at least ten counts. This chain uses TRBV6-2 or TRBV6-3 with TRBJ1-5; 7 bases agree with TRBD1. J was trimmed by 2 bases and V by 7 bases; bases with no gene match: 5. Germline values: CDR1 MNHEY, CDR2 SVGEGT. The CDR3 spans 14 residues. The CDR3 is CASTTGAGNQPQHF. For the CDR3, the DNA is TGTGCCAGCACCACAGGGGCGGGCAATCAGCCCCAGCATTTT.

This clonotype has at least ten counts. Here the CDR3 reads CASSRGLADTGELFF. The CDR3 nucleotides are TGTGCCAGCAGCCGCGGACTAGCGGACACCGGGGAGCTGTTTTTT. This chain connects TRBV11-2 to TRBJ2-2, with 10 bases identical to TRBD2. Germline CDR1 is SGHAT and CDR2 is FQNNGV. Trimming cost V 5 bases and J 3 bases; bases outside gene matches: 3. The CDR3 is made up of 15 amino acids.

This clonotype appeared many times. J is TRBJ1-5 and V is TRBV12-3 or TRBV12-4, with D hard to call. V dropped 3 bases and J dropped 5 bases, with 5 bases sitting between them. The CDR3 length is 12 residues. The CDR3 sequence is CASSFGDQPQHF. CDR3 sequence (DNA): TGTGCCAGCAGTTTCGGGGATCAGCCCCAGCATTTT.

This clonotype was seen repeatedly, ten times or more. The V call is TRBV7-2, the J call TRBJ2-1; 7 bases line up with TRBD2. The CDR3 has 17 residues. CDR1 and CDR2 from the germline V gene are SGHTA and FQGNSA. V gave up 1 base and J gave up 13 bases; unmatched junction bases: 19. CDR3 protein: CASSLVWASGSALRQFF. CDR3 nucleotides: TGTGCCAGCAGCTTAGTCTGGGCTAGCGGATCTGCATTAAGACAGTTCTTC.